This passage covers 30 T cell receptor beta chains from one sample sequenced in a study of Tregs in tolerant kidney transplant recipients (dated by TCRdb to the late 2010s). This specimen's time point label, interpreted: blood sample drawn before combined kidney and bone marrow transplant. The library was prepared using the immunoSEQ multiplex PCR assay. Imported from immuneACCESS, the table was reduced by TCRdb to in-frame sequences with V and J called. These copies leave out some clones; in studies compared against another copy, an unresolved V gene accounts for under half, and the cause of the remainder is not known. Here the sample has about 83,000 clones; roughly 98% occur a single time. The top ten clones comprise approximately 0.52% of the sample. This material consisted of CD4+ T cells from blood, taken before the transplant. The receptors stem from a human donor who received a combined kidney and bone marrow transplant.

This clone was detected a few times. V gene TRBV7-2 combines with J gene TRBJ2-7; D gene uncertain. V was cut by 2 bases and J by 6 bases, with 5 bases left in between. CDR1 is SGHTA and CDR2 is FQGNSA in the germline V gene. This CDR3 region has 11 residues. CDR3 in DNA: TGTGCCAGCAGCTTACTTTCCGAGCAGTACTTC. This codes for CASSLLSEQYF.

This sequence joins TRBV5-1 and TRBJ2-7; the match to TRBD2 covers 9 bases. The V gene's germline CDR1 is SGHRS and CDR2 YFSETQ. J gave up 2 bases and V 3 bases, and 3 bases lay outside the gene matches. This CDR3 contains 14 residues. CDR3: CASSSTSGTYEQYF. The CDR3, as DNA: TGCGCCAGCAGCTCGACTAGCGGTACCTACGAGCAGTACTTC.

The rearrangement links TRBV7-3 to TRBJ2-3; TRBD2 agrees at 7 bases. This CDR3 comprises 15 residues. The germline CDR1 and CDR2 sequences are SGHTA and FQGTGA. Trimming took 5 bases from V and 0 from J; bases not matched to a gene: 5. The CDR3 DNA reads as TGTGCCAGCAGCACCCAGGGAGGGAGCACAGATACGCAGTATTTT. Its translation is CASSTQGGSTDTQYF.

The chain carries TRBV21-1 and TRBJ1-5. TRBV21-1 is a listed pseudogene. The CDR3 consists of 14 residues. The CDR3 nucleotides read TGTGCCAGCAGGAGGGATATTAGCAATCAGCCCCAGCATTTT. Protein: CASRRDISNQPQHF.

This chain connects TRBV6-5 to TRBJ2-2; TRBD2 matches 12 bases. The CDR3 is 15 residues long. CDR1 is MNHEY and CDR2 is SVGAGI in the germline V gene. V shed 6 bases and J 7 bases; nucleotides not matched to a gene: 6. CDR3 in amino acids: CASRLAGGSSGELFF. The CDR3 DNA follows: TGTGCCAGCAGGCTAGCGGGGGGGAGCAGCGGGGAGCTGTTTTTT.

This chain links TRBV28 with TRBJ1-5; TRBD1 agrees at 7 bases. This CDR3 contains 15 residues. Germline values: CDR1 MDHEN, CDR2 SYDVKM. Trimming at V came to 6 bases and at J to 1 base, leaving 6 bases not matched to a gene. CDR3 amino acids: CASRIPGQSNQPQHF. CDR3 bases: TGTGCCAGCAGGATACCGGGACAGAGCAATCAGCCCCAGCATTTT.

The chain uses TRBV2 and TRBJ1-5, with 9 bases lining up with TRBD1. Germline CDR1 and CDR2: SNHLY and FYNNEI. CDR3 size: 14 residues. The J segment lost 5 bases and the V segment lost 4 bases, leaving 3 bases of the junction unmatched. The CDR3 spells CASSGGTGHQPQHF. The CDR3 bases are TGTGCCAGCAGTGGGGGGACAGGGCATCAGCCCCAGCATTTT.

The V call is TRBV4-3, the J call TRBJ2-7; 7 bases are shared with TRBD2. The CDR3 runs to 17 residues. Germline trimming cut 0 bases from V and 0 bases from J; bases unmatched to any gene: 8. In germline, CDR1 is LGHNA, CDR2 YSLEER. Here the CDR3 reads CASSQDLRAGSSYEQYF. CDR3 DNA: TGCGCCAGCAGCCAAGATCTACGAGCGGGGAGCTCCTACGAGCAGTACTTC.

The rearrangement uses TRBV18 and TRBJ1-1; D ambiguous. Germline loops: CDR1 KGHSH, CDR2 LQKENI. The CDR3 covers 13 residues. V gave up 0 bases and J gave up 6 bases, with 8 bases separating them. The CDR3 loop reads CASSPPGPAEAFF. For the CDR3, the DNA is TGTGCCAGCTCACCACCGGGCCCGGCTGAAGCTTTCTTT.

This chain uses TRBV11-3 with TRBJ2-1, with D possibly being TRBD2 (6 bases). Germline V gene data show CDR1 as SGHNT and CDR2 as YENEEA. The CDR3 length is 12 residues. V dropped 3 bases and J dropped 10 bases, with 10 bases sitting between them. The CDR3, as DNA: TGTGCCAGCAGCTTCCGACTAGGAGAGCAGTTCTTC. Its protein is CASSFRLGEQFF.

The chain has TRBV25-1 and TRBJ1-5; D possibly corresponds to TRBD1 (5 bases). Germline CDR1 and CDR2: MGHDK and SYGVNS. The CDR3 consists of 15 residues. V lost 4 bases and J 9 bases, leaving 19 bases between the germline ends. CDR3 loop: CASSGTRGTGGPQHF. The CDR3 nucleotides are TGTGCCAGCAGTGGCACGAGGGGCACCGGGGGGCCCCAGCATTTT.

The rearrangement links TRBV6-6 to TRBJ1-1; 9 bases are shared with TRBD1. The CDR3 has 13 amino acids. Germline values: CDR1 MNHNY, CDR2 SVGAGI (reference sequence). V trimming: 5 bases; J trimming: 5 bases; junction bases outside the gene matches: 3. The CDR3 nucleotides are TGTGCCAGCAGTAGACAGGGGGAGACTGAAGCTTTCTTT. Translation: CASSRQGETEAFF.

The chain combines TRBV11-2 with TRBJ1-2, with TRBD1 matching 7 bases. Germline trimming cut 4 bases from V and 8 bases from J; bases unmatched to any gene: 10. This CDR3 is built from 14 residues. The germline V gene has CDR1 SGHAT and CDR2 FQNNGV. The CDR3 DNA reads as TGTGCCAGCAGCTCAGGGGGGATCCCGTCGGGCTACACCTTC. Translating it yields CASSSGGIPSGYTF.

Worth noting for this clone: One junction end disagrees with the germline gene, perhaps due to a read error. The rearrangement links TRBV7-2 to TRBJ2-1; 13 bases map to TRBD2. This CDR3 is 13 amino acids long. Germline values: CDR1 SGHTA, CDR2 FQGNSA. The CDR3 DNA reads as TGTGCCAGCAGCTTATTGACTAGCGGGGGGCATGTCTTC. Residues: CASSLLTSGGHVF.

This chain links TRBV20-1 with TRBJ1-3; D is unresolved. The V gene lost 5 bases and the J gene lost 5 bases, with 7 bases spanning the gap. The CDR3 is 11 residues long. Germline-derived CDR1 and CDR2 are DFQATT and SNEGSKA (reference sequence). CDR3 loop: CSALTRNTIYF. The CDR3 bases are TGCAGTGCTTTGACAAGAAACACCATATATTTT.

V is TRBV7-3 and J is TRBJ2-1; no firm D call. Trimming took 1 base from V and 0 from J, leaving 7 bases between them. Looked up from germline, CDR1 is SGHTA and CDR2 is FQGTGA. The CDR3 has 15 residues. Written as DNA, the CDR3 is TGTGCCAGCAGCTTAAGTGCGAGCTCCTACAATGAGCAGTTCTTC. It is translated as CASSLSASSYNEQFF.

This chain connects TRBV5-6 to TRBJ1-2, with 12 bases lining up with TRBD1. This CDR3 comprises 14 residues. Germline trimming cut 3 bases from V and 4 bases from J; bases unmatched to any gene: 1. Germline assignment: CDR1 SGHDT and CDR2 YYEEEE. CDR3 coding DNA: TGTGCCAGCAGCTGGGACAGGGGGCCCTATGGCTACACCTTC. Residues: CASSWDRGPYGYTF. Full variable domain (outside the CDR3, taken from reference TRBV5-6 and TRBJ1-2): DAGVTQSPTHLIKTRGQQVTLRCSPKSGHDTVSWYQQALGQGPQFIFQYYEEEERQRGNFPDRFSGHQFPNYSSELNVNALLLGDSALYLCASSWDRGPYGYTFGSGTRLTVV.

The chain couples TRBV11-3 to TRBJ2-3; 10 nucleotides agree with TRBD2. The junction had 4 bases not matched to a gene; V was cut back by 5 bases and J by 5 bases. The CDR3 runs to 14 residues. Germline V gene data show CDR1 as SGHNT and CDR2 as YENEEA. This chain's CDR3 is CASSRSGGIDTQYF. As DNA, the CDR3 is TGTGCCAGCAGCCGTAGCGGGGGGATAGATACGCAGTATTTT.

The chain is built from TRBV4-1 and TRBJ1-2; perhaps TRBD1 as D (6 bases). Germline V gene lookup returns CDR1 MGHRA and CDR2 YSYEKL. The CDR3 covers 15 residues. V lost 5 bases and J lost 4, with 17 bases in between. The CDR3 loop reads CASSAPSTGIYGYTF. CDR3 DNA: TGCGCCAGCAGCGCCCCCTCGACAGGAATCTATGGCTACACCTTC.

The V call is TRBV28, the J call TRBJ2-6; 7 bases agree with TRBD1. From germline, CDR1 is MDHEN and CDR2 SYDVKM. The CDR3 contains 18 residues. The J segment lost 0 bases and the V segment lost 3 bases, leaving 8 bases of the junction unmatched. CDR3 in amino acids: CASSFPTGAFSGANVLTF. CDR3 DNA: TGTGCCAGCAGTTTCCCAACAGGGGCCTTCTCTGGGGCCAACGTCCTGACTTTC.

The chain is built from TRBV15 and TRBJ1-4; the match to TRBD1 covers 8 bases. The trim removed 0 bases at V and 6 bases at J, leaving 9 bases unmatched. The CDR3 is made up of 17 amino acids. The germline gives CDR1 LNHNV, CDR2 YYDKDF (reference sequence). The CDR3 is CATSRDTTGAWYEKLFF. The CDR3 DNA sequence: TGTGCCACCAGCAGAGATACGACAGGGGCCTGGTATGAAAAACTGTTTTTT.

The rearrangement joins TRBV7-3 to TRBJ1-2, with 8 positions matching TRBD1. Germline CDR1 reads SGHTA; CDR2 reads FQGTGA. This CDR3 is 12 amino acids long. Trimming cost V 8 bases and J 4 bases; bases outside gene matches: 3. The CDR3, as DNA: TGTGCCAGCGCAGGGGGCTTCTATGGCTACACCTTC. This codes for CASAGGFYGYTF.

CDR3 sequence reads: CASSRARGAGYNEQFF. The CDR3 bases are TGCGCCAGCAGCCGAGCCCGGGGGGCGGGGTACAATGAGCAGTTCTTC. V gene TRBV4-3 combines with J gene TRBJ2-1; D perhaps matches TRBD2 (7 bases). In germline, CDR1 is LGHNA, CDR2 YSLEER. This CDR3 has 16 residues. Trimming took 4 bases from V and 4 from J, leaving 17 bases between them.

J is TRBJ1-2 and V is TRBV20-1; TRBD1 is a possible D gene (5 bases). In germline, CDR1 is DFQATT, CDR2 SNEGSKA (reference sequence). The germline V and J ends were trimmed by 7 bases and 6 bases, with 9 bases remaining between them. There are 10 residues in the CDR3. CDR3: CSVRDDGYTF. The CDR3 DNA reads as TGCAGTGTCAGGGATGATGGCTACACCTTC.

The rearrangement links TRBV9 to TRBJ1-2; D possibly corresponds to TRBD1 (6 bases). Germline assignment: CDR1 SGDLS and CDR2 YYNGEE. V was pared by 2 bases and J by 3 bases, with 11 bases between. This CDR3 is 14 amino acids long. CDR3 sequence reads: CASSVTGQHYGYTF. As DNA, the CDR3 is TGTGCCAGCAGCGTTACAGGGCAGCACTATGGCTACACCTTC.

The chain carries TRBV18 and TRBJ1-4; maybe TRBD1 (5 bases). Germline assignment: CDR1 KGHSH and CDR2 LQKENI. V was cut by 4 bases and J by 6 bases, with 15 bases left in between. The CDR3 totals 15 residues. DNA for the CDR3: TGTGCCAGCTCACGGTCGCAGGGAGGATATGAAAAACTGTTTTTT. Translating it yields CASSRSQGGYEKLFF.

The chain's CDR3 is CASSSARQEQETQYF. The CDR3 coding sequence is TGTGCCAGCAGCTCCGCTCGACAGGAACAAGAGACCCAGTACTTC. The chain recombines TRBV7-9 with TRBJ2-5; maybe TRBD1 (6 bases). The CDR3 runs to 15 residues. V lost 4 bases to trimming and J lost 2 bases, with 14 bases between them. Per the germline V gene, CDR1 is SEHNR and CDR2 is FQNEAQ (reference sequence).

CDR3 region: CASSLIGESTDTQYF. CDR3 DNA sequence: TGTGCCAGCAGCCTCATAGGGGAAAGCACAGATACGCAGTATTTT. The chain carries TRBV7-7 and TRBJ2-3; perhaps TRBD1 as D (5 bases). The CDR3 contains 15 residues. V lost 5 bases to trimming and J lost 0 bases, with 12 bases between them. CDR1 SSHAT and CDR2 FNYEAQ come from the germline V gene (reference sequence).

The rearrangement links TRBV27 to TRBJ2-7; 8 bases match TRBD1. Germline V gives CDR1 MNHEY, CDR2 SMNVEV (reference sequence). J lost 0 bases, V lost 9 bases, and 7 bases had no gene match. This CDR3 is built from 14 residues. The CDR3 is CARLTGVYSYEQYF. The CDR3 DNA sequence: TGTGCCAGGTTGACAGGGGTCTACTCCTACGAGCAGTACTTC.

This chain joins TRBV5-5 and TRBJ1-5, with D tentatively TRBD1 (5 bases). This CDR3 contains 16 residues. Trimming shortened V by 0 bases and J by 4 bases, and 14 bases separated the two germline ends. Germline CDR1 SGHKS, CDR2 YYEKEE (reference sequence). CDR3 bases: TGTGCCAGCAGCTTGGCCCCCAGGGTTGTGAATCAGCCCCAGCATTTT. It translates to CASSLAPRVVNQPQHF.